The sequence of this TCR beta chain was determined in a study of CD8 T cells in ankylosing spondylitis. Overall study findings and caveats: Matched ankylosing spondylitis synovial fluid reportedly showed significant enrichment of disease-linked clones. For ankylosing spondylitis blood, a TCR beta motif of several highly homologous variants appeared characteristic. Disease-linked clones, CD8+, were relatively rare in peripheral blood.

MiXCR, applied by TCRdb to the 5' RACE reads, yields one record per CDR3 protein. The sample records about 35,000 distinct CDR3 sequences, 10% being singletons. Of note for this clonotype: Antigen: not known.

The V segment lost 6 bases and the J segment 2 bases; nucleotides outside the gene matches: 8. The germline V gene has CDR1 SQVTM and CDR2 ANQGSEA. The CDR3 has 14 residues. Sequencing was done on a sample of blood, either unsorted or a sorted T cell fraction (not recorded which). The TCR was taken from a male donor with ankylosing spondylitis or in good health (not recorded which). The V call is TRBV29-1, the J call TRBJ2-7; 9 bases match TRBD1. The CDR3 coding sequence is TGCAGCGTCGAGGGACAGGGCTTCACCTACGAGCAGTACTTC. Encoded protein: CSVEGQGFTYEQYF.